Sequencing of this T cell receptor beta chain was carried out in a study of identifying expanded T cells in peripheral blood. Healthy donors had no documented immune events, such as infections, while sampled. V shed 4 bases and J 4 bases; nucleotides not matched to a gene: 13. The CDR3 runs to 16 residues. Germline CDR1 reads SGHRS; CDR2 reads YFSETQ. General study points: Across healthy donors, higher total template counts meant significantly greater roughly 2-week count variance.

Measured with immunoSEQ multiplex PCR; TCRdb has only the in-frame clones, and not every one. In the table there are over 90,000 clones, approximately 88% of which are singletons. Notes on this clone: Antigen specificity is unknown.

This TCR was recovered from a person aged 18 to 69 in good health. Sequences were obtained from blood. This rearrangement joins TRBV5-1 to TRBJ2-5, with TRBD2 matching 7 bases. The CDR3 sequence: CASSLASSGAGETQYF. For the CDR3, the DNA is TGCGCCAGCAGCCTGGCATCTAGCGGAGCGGGAGAGACCCAGTACTTC. The full variable domain, in which reference TRBV5-1 and TRBJ2-5 provide the parts outside the CDR3, is KAGVTQTPRYLIKTRGQQVTLSCSPISGHRSVSWYQQTPGQGLQFLFEYFSETQRNKGNFPGRFSGRQFSNSRSEMNVSTLELGDSALYLCASSLASSGAGETQYFGPGTRLLVL.